What follows are 21 T cell receptor beta chains derived from one specimen sequenced in a study of PD-1 blockade in classical Hodgkin lymphoma. Repertoires were generated with immunoSEQ multiplex PCR, while TCRdb's copy carries only in-frame clones and drops some. The sample has just under 20,000 clones, around 89% seen once; the top ten hold roughly 5.2%. The time point here: cycle 4 day 1 (C4D1), after 6 weeks of nivolumab. Every patient experienced relapse after autologous stem cell transplantation, and brentuximab vedotin exposure varied. Applied to thawed PBMCs, magnetic negative selection was the method used to isolate CD8+ T cells. The sequenced sample was CD8+ T cells from blood, obtained before the fourth cycle of nivolumab. The receptors stem from a human donor with classical Hodgkin lymphoma.

The chain has TRBV27 and TRBJ1-5; unclear D gene. V lost 0 bases to trimming and J lost 5 bases, with 5 bases between them. The CDR3 has 13 amino acids. The germline CDR1 and CDR2 sequences are MNHEY and SMNVEV (reference sequence). The CDR3 region is CASSLSWDQPQHF. CDR3 in DNA: TGTGCCAGCAGTTTATCGTGGGATCAGCCCCAGCATTTT.

The V and J genes are TRBV7-8 and TRBJ1-1; tentative D call: TRBD1 (5 bases). V lost 6 bases and J lost 3, with 32 bases in between. The CDR3 spans 20 residues. CDR1 SGHVS and CDR2 FQNEAQ come from the germline V gene. CDR3 bases: TGTGCCAGCAGGGCGATACTTTTTAGGTTGGAGGGGCGGCAGGACACTGAAGCTTTCTTT. Translation gives CASRAILFRLEGRQDTEAFF.

This CDR3 reads CASSFSSSTYEQYF. CDR3 sequence (DNA): TGTGCCAGCAGCTTTTCGTCGTCAACCTACGAGCAGTACTTC. The chain has TRBV5-6 and TRBJ2-7; no firm D call. In germline, CDR1 is SGHDT, CDR2 YYEEEE. Trimming removed 2 bases at V and 2 bases at J, with 11 bases between. CDR3 length equals 14 residues.

The chain links TRBV7-9 to TRBJ2-1, with D possibly matching TRBD2 (5 bases). V was shortened by 5 bases and J by 8 bases, with 13 bases between the two germline ends. The germline CDR1 and CDR2 sequences are SEHNR and FQNEAQ (reference sequence). CDR3 size: 13 residues. CDR3 DNA: TGTGCCAGCAGCCTCCGTGAGGGCGATGAGCAGTTCTTC. Translating it yields CASSLREGDEQFF.

This chain uses TRBV19 with TRBJ2-5; tentative D call: TRBD2 (5 bases). V gave up 6 bases and J gave up 5 bases, with 7 bases separating them. The CDR3 is 11 amino acids. The V gene's germline CDR1 is LNHDA and CDR2 SQIVND (reference sequence). The DNA for the CDR3 is TGTGCCAGTAGACTAGGGGAGACCCAGTACTTC. The encoded protein is CASRLGETQYF.

This rearrangement joins TRBV27 to TRBJ2-7, with no clear D. CDR1 and CDR2 from the germline V gene are MNHEY and SMNVEV (reference sequence). The germline V and J ends were trimmed by 4 bases and 5 bases, with 15 bases remaining between them. The CDR3 is 14 residues long. CDR3 nucleotides: TGTGCCAGCAGTTCGAATCCTTCTGGGAACGAGCAGTACTTC. Translated, it gives CASSSNPSGNEQYF.

The chain carries TRBV6-1 and TRBJ2-1; a possible D gene is TRBD1 (6 bases). V was pared by 9 bases and J by 0 bases, with 15 bases between. CDR3 length equals 15 residues. CDR1 MNHNS and CDR2 SASEGT come from the germline V gene. The CDR3 here is CASQGYPSSYNEQFF. For the CDR3, the DNA is TGTGCCAGTCAGGGGTACCCAAGCTCCTACAATGAGCAGTTCTTC.

The V and J genes are TRBV28 and TRBJ2-5; no definite D call. V was pared by 1 base and J by 2 bases, with 5 bases between. CDR1 MDHEN and CDR2 SYDVKM come from the germline V gene. The CDR3 consists of 13 residues. CDR3 protein: CASSLLLQETQYF. The CDR3 coding sequence is TGTGCCAGCAGTTTATTGTTACAAGAGACCCAGTACTTC. The full variable domain, with the rest looked up from reference TRBV28 and TRBJ2-5, is DVKVTQSSRYLVKRTGEKVFLECVQDMDHENMFWYRQDPGLGLRLIYFSYDVKMKEKGDIPEGYSVSREKKERFSLILESASTNQTSMYLCASSLLLQETQYFGPGTRLLVL.

The chain joins TRBV30 to TRBJ2-1; D is unresolved. V shed 0 bases and J shed 5 bases, with 8 bases lying between them. CDR1 is GTSNPN and CDR2 is SVGIG in the germline V gene (reference sequence). The CDR3 totals 13 residues. CDR3 sequence: CAWSVLLDNEQFF. CDR3 coding DNA: TGTGCCTGGAGTGTACTATTGGACAATGAGCAGTTCTTC.

The rearrangement uses TRBV28 and TRBJ2-5; tentative D call: TRBD1 (6 bases). The CDR3 is 15 residues long. V lost 8 bases and J 3 bases, leaving 19 bases between the germline ends. The germline V gene encodes CDR1 MDHEN and CDR2 SYDVKM. The CDR3 spells CASGLMTGTEETQYF. The CDR3 bases are TGTGCCAGCGGCCTCATGACAGGAACTGAAGAGACCCAGTACTTC.

V is TRBV27 and J is TRBJ1-3; 7 bases are a match to TRBD1. The germline gives CDR1 MNHEY, CDR2 SMNVEV (reference sequence). V shed 4 bases, J shed 0 bases, and the junction held 9 bases outside the gene matches. This CDR3 has 17 amino acids. Written as DNA, the CDR3 is TGTGCCAGCAGTTCATCCTCTAGGGGGCTCTCTGGAAACACCATATATTTT. Translation gives CASSSSSRGLSGNTIYF.

This chain joins TRBV14 and TRBJ2-7; the match to TRBD1 covers 7 bases. CDR1 is SGHDN and CDR2 is FVKESK in the germline V gene. The length of the CDR3 is 14 residues. The J segment lost 3 bases and the V segment lost 3 bases, leaving 5 bases of the junction unmatched. For the CDR3, the DNA is TGTGCCAGCAGCCAGACGGGACAGATCTACGAGCAGTACTTC. This translates into CASSQTGQIYEQYF.

In DNA, the CDR3 is TGTGCCAGCAGCCCCCCCCTCGAGCAGTACTTC. Encoded protein: CASSPPLEQYF. V usage is TRBV11-3 and J usage is TRBJ2-7; the D is unclear. CDR1 is SGHNT and CDR2 is YENEEA in the germline V gene. CDR3 length: 11 residues. V lost 5 bases and J lost 6, with 8 bases in between.

The genes are TRBV5-6 and TRBJ2-7, with D possibly matching TRBD1 (6 bases). CDR3 size: 17 residues. The V end was cut by 5 bases, the J end by 3 bases, with 24 bases between. CDR1 is SGHDT and CDR2 is YYEEEE in the germline V gene. The CDR3: CASSSSTGPISVYEQYF. Here the CDR3 DNA reads TGTGCCAGCAGTTCGTCGACAGGACCTATTAGTGTCTACGAGCAGTACTTC.

V and J are TRBV4-1 and TRBJ2-7, with 9 bases fitting TRBD1. CDR1 MGHRA and CDR2 YSYEKL come from the germline V gene. This CDR3 is built from 16 residues. Trimming took 0 bases from V and 5 from J; bases not matched to a gene: 8. Here the CDR3 DNA reads TGCGCCAGCAGCCAAGATACGCGGGACAGGGTCAACGAGCAGTACTTC. It specifies CASSQDTRDRVNEQYF.

This clone occurred a few times. The CDR3 here is CASSVGPSYEQYF. The DNA of the CDR3 is TGTGCCAGCAGTGTGGGGCCCTCCTACGAGCAGTACTTC. V usage is TRBV6-5 and J usage is TRBJ2-7; D possibly corresponds to TRBD1 (5 bases). This CDR3 has 13 amino acids. The V gene's germline CDR1 is MNHEY and CDR2 SVGAGI. V lost 5 bases to trimming and J lost 0 bases, with 8 bases between them.

The chain is built from TRBV30 and TRBJ2-1; TRBD2 matches 12 bases. The CDR3 consists of 20 residues. The ends lost 0 bases at V and 3 bases at J; junction bases unmatched: 15. Per germline, CDR1 GTSNPN and CDR2 SVGIG (reference sequence). The CDR3 DNA reads TGTGCCTGGAGTGTACCCCACCAGAGACTAGCGGGAGTCGTCTACAATGAGCAGTTCTTC. Encoded protein: CAWSVPHQRLAGVVYNEQFF. Full variable domain (outside the CDR3, taken from reference TRBV30 and TRBJ2-1): SQTIHQWPATLVQPVGSPLSLECTVEGTSNPNLYWYRQAAGRGLQLLFYSVGIGQISSEVPQNLSASRPQDRQFILSSKKLLLSDSGFYLCAWSVPHQRLAGVVYNEQFFGPGTRLTVL.

This chain uses TRBV19 with TRBJ2-7; D gene uncertain. Germline CDR1 reads LNHDA; CDR2 reads SQIVND (reference sequence). V lost 7 bases, J lost 1 base, and 11 bases lay in between. CDR3 length: 13 amino acids. CDR3 DNA: TGTGCCAGTAAAAGTACGGCTTCCTACGAGCAGTACTTC. Encoded protein: CASKSTASYEQYF.

This clone was seen just once. The chain links TRBV28 to TRBJ2-3; 7 bases align to TRBD1. Trimming at V came to 5 bases and at J to 4 bases, leaving 9 bases not matched to a gene. From germline, CDR1 is MDHEN and CDR2 SYDVKM. The CDR3 contains 15 residues. CDR3 nucleotides: TGTGCCAGCAGTCCGGAGGAGGACAGGCCAGATACGCAGTATTTT. Its translation is CASSPEEDRPDTQYF.

The chain employs TRBV9 and TRBJ1-4; D is perhaps TRBD1 (6 bases). The V end was cut by 1 base, the J end by 8 bases, with 9 bases between. Germline loops: CDR1 SGDLS, CDR2 YYNGEE. This CDR3 has 13 residues. CDR3 in amino acids: CASSVNREEKLFF. The CDR3 coding sequence is TGTGCCAGCAGCGTAAACAGGGAAGAAAAACTGTTTTTT. The full variable domain, in which reference TRBV9 and TRBJ1-4 provide the parts outside the CDR3, is DSGVTQTPKHLITATGQRVTLRCSPRSGDLSVYWYQQSLDQGLQFLIQYYNGEERAKGNILERFSAQQFPDLHSELNLSSLELGDSALYFCASSVNREEKLFFGSGTQLSVL.

A single count supports this clone. The chain uses TRBV7-8 and TRBJ2-3; 11 bases are a match to TRBD2. CDR3 size: 16 residues. V shed 5 bases, J shed 5 bases, and the junction held 9 bases outside the gene matches. CDR1 SGHVS and CDR2 FQNEAQ come from the germline V gene. In nucleotides, the CDR3 is TGTGCCAGCAGCATTCCGGGACTAGCGGCCGAAGATACGCAGTATTTT. As protein: CASSIPGLAAEDTQYF.